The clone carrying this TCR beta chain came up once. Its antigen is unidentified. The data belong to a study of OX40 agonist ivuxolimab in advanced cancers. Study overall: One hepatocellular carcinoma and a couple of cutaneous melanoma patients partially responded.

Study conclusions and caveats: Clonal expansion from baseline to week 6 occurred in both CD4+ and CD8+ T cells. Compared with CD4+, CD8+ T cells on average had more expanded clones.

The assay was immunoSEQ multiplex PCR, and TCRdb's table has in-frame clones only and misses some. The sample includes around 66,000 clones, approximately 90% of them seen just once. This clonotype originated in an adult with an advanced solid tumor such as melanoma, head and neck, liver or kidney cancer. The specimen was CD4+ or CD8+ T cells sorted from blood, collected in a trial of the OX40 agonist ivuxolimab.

CDR3 sequence: CASSPLAGGLTNEQFF. CDR3 nucleotide sequence: TGTGCCAGCAGCCCTTTAGCGGGGGGACTTACCAATGAGCAGTTCTTC. The chain is built from TRBV13 and TRBJ2-1, with TRBD2 matching 10 bases. Germline trimming cut 5 bases from V and 6 bases from J; bases unmatched to any gene: 10. The V gene's germline CDR1 is PRHDT and CDR2 FYEKMQ (reference sequence). This CDR3 has 16 amino acids.